This T cell receptor beta chain was captured in a study of blood T cell repertoires in COVID-19. This CDR3 is built from 15 residues. With V trimmed by 3 bases and J by 2 bases, 3 bases remained unmatched. Germline V gene data show CDR1 as SGHAT and CDR2 as FQNNGV. In the original analysis: Reference gene primer amplification gave estimated nucleated cell counts. Some clones are missing from TCRdb's copy, which holds only in-frame ones; the method was immunoSEQ multiplex PCR. For V, J and clone size, that table is used; D and trimming come from the DNA. The repertoire includes about 99,000 clones, about four fifths of them detected once, and around 12% sits in the top ten.

This TCR came from a human donor in a cohort sampled during active COVID-19. This chain connects TRBV11-2 to TRBJ1-2; 10 bases match TRBD1. Material: peripheral blood. CDR3: CASSFPGQGNYGYTF. The CDR3 DNA is TGTGCCAGCAGCTTCCCGGGACAGGGGAACTATGGCTACACCTTC.